Included here is one T cell receptor (beta chain) sequence, with context. There is no known antigen for this receptor. No much larger clone is present one base from it, and per-base qualities are unavailable. This entry is derived from a study of shared clonotypes between healthy human individuals (dated by TCRdb to 2018 to 2021). At the level of the whole study: The cohort comprised a couple of women and a few men aged 18 to 49 years. For each donor, CD4 naive and CD4 memory were each run on three plates, CD8 naive on two plates, and CD8 memory on one plate. The study deeply sequenced blood TCR repertoires of about 5 healthy adults to estimate repertoire size and the extent of clonotype sharing between individuals. To increase sequencing depth and limit assay-specific biases, TCR repertoire library preparation and sequencing were carried out by different laboratories using diverse techniques. Per donor, leukapheresis produced somewhere between about 0.8 and 9.5 billion PBMCs.

Healthy HIV-negative adults with no recently reported acute infections or vaccinations were included as donors. Only Caucasian adults living in Nashville, Tennessee, USA were represented among the donors. CD4+ T cells were enriched by magnetic negative selection; naive cells were then positively selected on CD45RA, and the negative fraction formed the memory subset. Blood was collected by leukapheresis, and PBMCs were isolated by Ficoll-Histopaque density gradient centrifugation and then cryopreserved in liquid nitrogen vapor phase. Analytical flow cytometry was used to check the purity and quantity of every magnetically sorted T cell population. Each sorted fraction had its genomic DNA isolated and then quantified by UV absorbance on a Nanodrop 2000c. Summary of the overall study and its limitations: Only blood was sampled, and tissue TCR repertoires likely differ from those in blood. Rarefaction of sorted-subset datasets indicated incomplete sequencing despite the large sequencing depth. When a handful of donors were compared, the shared fraction of clonotypes was 5% to 6.5% for naive CD4, approximately 3.5% for naive CD8, roughly 2.3% for memory CD4, and roughly 0.4% for memory CD8. Larger estimated clonotype richness was generally found for naive subsets than for memory subsets. The small number of donors limited the genetic and exposure-history diversity represented. Compared with non-shared clonotypes, the clonotypes found in all four sorted-subset donors had higher generation probabilities. Pairwise subsampling led to the expectation that sequencing depth would affect the degree of clonotype sharing among donors.

TCR CDR3 regions were amplified from genomic DNA by multiplex PCR using the deep immunoSEQ assay. Extracted genomic DNA from each cell subset was spread evenly across all wells of several immunoSEQ 96-well plates, with each plate serving as a replicate. For sorted subsets, each replicate PCR was loaded with approximately 190 ng genomic DNA, equivalent to 30,000 to 35,000 T cell genomes. The purified libraries were quantified using a Qubit 3.0 fluorometer, sized with a Bioanalyzer 2100, and then quantified again using the KAPA Library Quantification kit. Each immunoSEQ 96-well plate was sequenced on its own single-read 150-cycle Illumina NextSeq 550 flow cell. Per the authors' processing: Because the immunoSEQ output included only junctional sequences and no quality scores, the filtering could not be the same as the filtering used for full-length reads. To assign V/J genes and CDR3, sequences were annotated against IMGT germline references using PyIR, a Python wrapper for IgBLAST v1.9. Reads were removed for weak V/J assignments (E-value above 1e-6), missing CDR3, stop codons, out-of-frame junctions, or ambiguous translated residues. V3J clonotypes were defined as sequences sharing an identical inferred V gene, J gene, and CDR3 amino acid sequence. Percentage overlap between repertoires was computed as shared unique clonotypes divided by the size of the smaller repertoire. RTK rarefaction, the Chao1 estimator, and Recon v2.1 estimates of unobserved clonotypes were used to assess repertoire richness. Generation probabilities for all TCRbeta clonotypes obtained by the gDNA method from four donors were computed using OLGA. Imported from immuneACCESS, the table was reduced by TCRdb to in-frame sequences with V and J called. These copies leave out some clones; in studies compared against another copy, an unresolved V gene accounts for under half, and the cause of the remainder is not known. V and J calls and clone size come straight from that table; D and trimming were deduced from the DNA. The sample table lists roughly 640,000 clones, almost 97% of them with a count of one. 0.057% of the sample rests with the top ten.

The clonotype originates from a woman aged 25 to 39 in good health. The sample taken for sequencing was naive CD4+ T cells sorted from blood. Sample cell subset or site, as interpreted from the label and publication: CD45RA+ positively selected.

The nucleotide sequence is given as TGTGCCAGCAGTGAGTTTCAGGGCGAAGCTTTCTTT. It encodes CASSEFQGEAFF. The rearrangement combines TRBV6-1 with TRBJ1-1; the D gene is perhaps TRBD1, on 5 matching bases. The CDR3 runs 12 amino acids, cysteine and phenylalanine included. Here the CDR3 DNA is all that survives: 36 bases in frame from base 1. CDR1 and CDR2 were assigned from the germline V gene as MNHNS and SASEGT. The junction carries 10 bases between V and J, which are trimmed by 3 bases and 8 bases respectively.